The rows below give T cell receptor beta chains drawn from one sample of a study of T cell responses to AZD1222 COVID-19 vaccine. Profiling relied on immunoSEQ multiplex PCR, and the TCRdb table lists in-frame clones only, not all of them. The data hold about 93,000 clones, with around 92% observed a single time. The sample was peripheral blood, taken on day 0 of MenACWY control vaccination. Receptor source: an adult in good health. CDR3s include the opening cysteine and the closing phenylalanine or tryptophan. D genes are given only for firm matches. Clone size appears in some rows only: once, few, many, or a class for an expanded clone.

D,V,J,size,CDR3,DNA
-,TRBV24-1,TRBJ2-5,-,CATSDPPMRDQETQYF,TGTGCCACCAGTGATCCCCCTATGAGGGACCAAGAGACCCAGTACTTC
TRBD2,TRBV27,TRBJ2-2,-,CASRSRGGTNTGELFF,TGTGCCAGCAGATCCCGGGGGGGTACGAACACCGGGGAGCTGTTTTTT
-,TRBV6-5,TRBJ1-2,-,CASSYSSSYGYTF,TGTGCCAGCAGTTACTCGAGCAGCTATGGCTACACCTTC
-,TRBV6-5,TRBJ1-1,once,CASSYGGEAFF,TGTGCCAGCAGTTACGGGGGAGAAGCTTTCTTT
-,TRBV6-6,TRBJ1-3,-,CASSPVGNGNTIYF,TGTGCCAGCAGTCCGGTAGGGAACGGAAACACCATATATTTT
TRBD1,TRBV6-5,TRBJ1-1,-,CASSYGQGRTEAFF,TGTGCCAGCAGTTACGGACAGGGGAGGACTGAAGCTTTCTTT
-,TRBV12-3/TRBV12-4,TRBJ1-1,-,CASQYGGTEAFF,TGTGCCAGCCAATACGGAGGGACTGAAGCTTTCTTT
TRBD1,TRBV9,TRBJ1-1,-,CASSGPDRGRNTEAFF,TGTGCCAGCAGCGGACCGGACAGGGGGCGCAACACTGAAGCTTTCTTT
-,TRBV14,TRBJ1-6,few,CAHQPANSPLHF,TGTGCCCACCAACCCGCGAATTCACCCCTCCACTTT
-,TRBV4-2,TRBJ2-5,-,CASSLQGRIGETQYF,TGTGCCAGCAGCCTACAGGGGAGGATTGGAGAGACCCAGTACTTC
-,TRBV28,TRBJ2-3,-,CASSLRGSTDTQYF,TGTGCCAGCAGTTTAAGGGGGAGCACAGATACGCAGTATTTT
-,TRBV6-2/TRBV6-3,TRBJ2-1,once,CASSSVEQFF,TGTGCCAGCAGTAGCGTTGAGCAGTTCTTC
-,TRBV6-5,TRBJ1-4,-,CASSLHRTTNEKLFF,TGTGCCAGCAGCCTTCACAGGACAACTAATGAAAAACTGTTTTTT
TRBD2,TRBV3-1/TRBV3-2,TRBJ2-3,-,CASSYSGTSTDTQYF,TGTGCCAGCAGCTATAGCGGGACTAGCACAGATACGCAGTATTTT
-,TRBV6-2/TRBV6-3,TRBJ2-1,once,CASSYSRGPGFF,TGTGCCAGCAGTTACTCGAGAGGGCCGGGGTTCTTC
TRBD1,TRBV5-5,TRBJ1-5,-,CASSLGQGGSQPQHF,TGTGCCAGCAGCTTGGGACAGGGAGGCAGTCAGCCCCAGCATTTT
-,TRBV5-6,TRBJ1-1,-,CASSYSGVQAFF,TGTGCCAGCAGCTATTCAGGTGTTCAAGCTTTCTTT
TRBD2,TRBV27,TRBJ2-3,-,CASSRGTSGGAYTQYF,TGTGCCAGCAGTCGGGGGACTAGCGGGGGGGCGTATACGCAGTATTTT
-,TRBV7-2,TRBJ1-6,-,CASNHRADNSPLHF,TGTGCCAGCAACCACAGGGCGGATAATTCACCCCTCCACTTT
-,TRBV27,TRBJ1-2,-,CASSPGRGVYGYTF,TGTGCCAGCAGCCCCGGGAGGGGGGTATATGGCTACACCTTC
-,TRBV5-1,TRBJ1-3,few,CASSDNSGNTIYF,TGCGCCAGCAGCGACAACTCTGGAAACACCATATATTTT
TRBD1,TRBV13,TRBJ1-6,-,CASSAGGVQGLNSPLHF,TGTGCCAGCAGCGCAGGGGGCGTGCAGGGCCTAAATTCACCCCTCCACTTT
TRBD2,TRBV7-2,TRBJ2-5,-,CASSPRREYQETQYF,TGTGCCAGCAGCCCCAGGCGGGAGTACCAAGAGACCCAGTACTTC
-,TRBV19,TRBJ1-2,-,CATRLNYGYTF,TGTGCCACCAGACTGAACTATGGCTACACCTTC
TRBD1,TRBV6-5,TRBJ2-5,-,CASSRATGGETQYF,TGTGCCAGCAGTCGCGCGACAGGGGGCGAGACCCAGTACTTC
TRBD2,TRBV4-3,TRBJ2-7,-,CASSQSGFGLAGEQYF,TGCGCCAGCAGCCAGTCTGGCTTTGGACTAGCGGGGGAGCAGTACTTC
-,TRBV7-9,TRBJ1-6,-,CASSLRSSPLHF,TGTGCCAGCAGCTTAAGATCTTCACCCCTCCACTTT
-,TRBV2,TRBJ1-6,-,CASRQGNSPLHF,TGTGCCAGCAGGCAGGGAAATTCACCCCTCCACTTT
-,TRBV27,TRBJ1-4,-,CASSSRFRGEREKLFF,TGTGCCAGCAGTTCTCGGTTCCGCGGGGAAAGGGAAAAACTGTTTTTT
-,TRBV7-9,TRBJ2-7,-,CASSRSTDYEQYF,TGTGCCAGCAGCCGGTCCACCGACTACGAGCAGTACTTC
-,TRBV6-2/TRBV6-3,TRBJ2-5,once,CASSYVRGETQYF,TGTGCCAGCAGTTACGTTAGGGGGGAGACCCAGTACTTC
-,TRBV6-5,TRBJ1-1,-,CASSLEGRSTEAFF,TGTGCCAGCAGTTTGGAGGGGAGGAGCACTGAAGCTTTCTTT
-,TRBV4-1,TRBJ1-1,-,CASSQGPSNTEAFF,TGCGCCAGCAGCCAAGGACCCTCGAACACTGAAGCTTTCTTT
TRBD1,TRBV11-3,TRBJ1-1,-,CASSLDGQGARNTEAFF,TGTGCCAGCAGCTTAGATGGACAGGGGGCGCGGAACACTGAAGCTTTCTTT
-,TRBV12-3/TRBV12-4,TRBJ1-5,-,CASSPVPQQPQHF,TGTGCCAGCAGTCCTGTACCGCAACAGCCCCAGCATTTT
-,TRBV5-1,TRBJ2-1,-,CASSLQDNEQFF,TGCGCCAGCAGCTTGCAGGACAATGAGCAGTTCTTC
TRBD2,TRBV6-6,TRBJ2-2,-,CASSYGGTREVGELFF,TGTGCCAGCAGTTACGGAGGGACTAGGGAAGTCGGGGAGCTGTTTTTT
TRBD1,TRBV4-2,TRBJ1-2,-,CASSPTGARGYTF,TGTGCCAGCAGCCCAACAGGGGCGCGGGGCTACACCTTC
-,TRBV28,TRBJ1-3,-,CASIPAGGEAGNTIYF,TGTGCCAGCATCCCCGCTGGGGGGGAGGCTGGAAACACCATATATTTT
-,TRBV3-1/TRBV3-2,TRBJ2-2,-,CASSRPRARGNTGELFF,TGTGCCAGCAGTCGACCTCGAGCGCGAGGGAACACCGGGGAGCTGTTTTTT
-,TRBV2,TRBJ1-2,-,CACIRGPYGYTF,TGTGCCTGTATCCGGGGGCCCTATGGCTACACCTTC
TRBD2,TRBV30,TRBJ2-5,few,CARGTSGTPQETQYF,TGTGCCCGGGGAACTAGCGGGACCCCACAAGAGACCCAGTACTTC
TRBD1,TRBV29-1,TRBJ1-1,-,CSVGDRVNTEAFF,TGCAGCGTTGGGGACAGGGTTAACACTGAAGCTTTCTTT
TRBD1,TRBV30,TRBJ1-4,-,CAWDAGTGNEKLFF,TGTGCCTGGGACGCCGGGACAGGGAATGAAAAACTGTTTTTT
-,TRBV6-5,TRBJ1-6,few,CASRPGSYNSPLHF,TGTGCCAGCAGGCCGGGCTCCTATAATTCACCCCTCCACTTT
-,TRBV28,TRBJ1-3,-,CASSPGQLRNTIYF,TGTGCCAGCAGTCCCGGACAGCTCAGAAACACCATATATTTT
TRBD1,TRBV7-2,TRBJ1-1,-,CASSPQPRTGPLVNTEAFF,TGTGCCAGCAGCCCGCAACCCCGGACAGGGCCGTTGGTGAACACTGAAGCTTTCTTT
-,TRBV18,TRBJ1-4,-,CASSPSASSGTNEKLFF,TGTGCCAGCTCACCAAGCGCAAGTTCTGGTACTAATGAAAAACTGTTTTTT
TRBD2,TRBV7-3,TRBJ2-3,-,CASSITSGEGTDTQYF,TGTGCCAGCAGCATCACTAGCGGGGAGGGCACAGATACGCAGTATTTT
-,TRBV11-2,TRBJ1-6,-,CASRRPPGPSPLHF,TGTGCCAGCAGACGGCCACCGGGGCCTTCACCCCTCCACTTT
-,TRBV4-1,TRBJ2-3,-,CASSQGVGLNTDTQYF,TGCGCCAGCAGCCAAGGTGTTGGGTTAAACACAGATACGCAGTATTTT
-,TRBV9,TRBJ1-1,few,CASQGRDVTEAFF,TGTGCCAGCCAGGGGAGGGATGTTACTGAAGCTTTCTTT
-,TRBV3-1/TRBV3-2,TRBJ1-6,once,CASSQGPDSPLHF,TGTGCCAGCAGCCAAGGCCCGGATTCACCCCTCCACTTT
TRBD1,TRBV19,TRBJ1-5,few,CASRDVDRGWNSNQPQHF,TGTGCCAGTAGGGACGTAGACAGGGGATGGAATAGCAATCAGCCCCAGCATTTT